This T cell receptor (beta chain) emerged from a study of shared clonotypes between healthy human individuals. The authors' processing: Without quality scores, immunoSEQ junctional reads could not be filtered like full-length reads. The table came from immunoSEQ multiplex PCR; TCRdb's copy has only in-frame clones and leaves some out. That table is the source of V, J and clone size, and D and trimming were worked out from the DNA. The table records approximately 720,000 clones, around 90% of them present only once. Naive CD8 cells were CD45RO-negative, positively selected for CCR7, excluding terminally differentiated effector memory CD45RA+ cells. What was sequenced was naive CD8+ T cells sorted from blood. This sequence originates from a man in his thirties or forties in good health.

Here the CDR3 reads CASSPPSGWGSYEQYF. CDR3 coding DNA: TGTGCCAGCAGCCCTCCGAGTGGGTGGGGCTCCTACGAGCAGTACTTC. The chain links TRBV7-9 to TRBJ2-7; no clear D gene. With 5 bases removed from V and 0 bases from J, the gap between germline ends came to 17 bases. This CDR3 comprises 16 residues. The germline V gene has CDR1 SEHNR and CDR2 FQNEAQ (reference sequence).